These T cell receptor beta chains were read from a single sample in a study of blood T cell repertoires in COVID-19. Using immunoSEQ multiplex PCR, the repertoire was profiled, and TCRdb retains in-frame clones only, with some absent. The sample records approximately 220,000 clones, roughly 81% being singletons. Material: peripheral blood. These TCRs come from a man between 45 and 60 years old who had recovered from COVID-19. Each CDR3 is given with its conserved first and last residue. A D gene is named only where the DNA matches it firmly. Not every row has a clone size; where given, it reads once, few, many or a size class.

d_call clone_size j_call v_call cdr3_aa cdr3_nt
. few TRBJ1-5 TRBV13 CASSLQGGNQPQHF TGTGCCAGCAGCTTACAAGGGGGCAATCAGCCCCAGCATTTT
. . TRBJ1-4 TRBV15 CATSRDIPGGSEKLFF TGTGCCACCAGCAGAGATATCCCCGGAGGAAGTGAAAAACTGTTTTTT
. . TRBJ2-7 TRBV27 CASSSAGTPYEQYF TGTGCCAGCAGTTCGGCCGGGACTCCCTACGAGCAGTACTTC
. . TRBJ2-3 TRBV19 CASSRTASQRLDTQYF TGTGCCAGTTCAAGGACAGCCTCTCAACGATTAGATACGCAGTATTTT
. . TRBJ1-1 TRBV28 CASSLSQGYTEAFF TGTGCCAGCAGTTTATCCCAGGGGTACACTGAAGCTTTCTTT
. . TRBJ1-4 TRBV18 CASSQNLVGSSTNEKLFF TGTGCCAGCTCACAAAATTTGGTGGGGAGTTCAACTAATGAAAAACTGTTTTTT
. once TRBJ2-5 TRBV24-1 CATSPGEATQYF TGTGCCACCAGCCCCGGGGAGGCAACCCAGTACTTC
TRBD1 few TRBJ1-5 TRBV28 CASRKEGAWGGQPQHF TGTGCCAGCAGGAAAGAGGGGGCATGGGGTGGTCAGCCCCAGCATTTT
. once TRBJ1-2 TRBV27 CASSSQGWANYGYTF TGTGCCAGCAGTTCCCAGGGTTGGGCTAACTATGGCTACACCTTC
. few TRBJ2-1 TRBV27 CASRRFNNEQFF TGTGCCAGCAGGAGATTTAACAATGAGCAGTTCTTC
TRBD2 . TRBJ2-5 TRBV27 CASSLFWASGSGWQTQYF TGTGCCAGCAGTTTATTTTGGGCTAGCGGGAGTGGTTGGCAGACCCAGTACTTC
TRBD2 . TRBJ2-7 TRBV6-1 CASSDLHGTSVTYEQYF TGTGCCAGCAGTGACCTGCACGGGACTAGCGTTACCTACGAGCAGTACTTC
TRBD1 few TRBJ2-7 TRBV30 CAWSVLGTESYEQYF TGTGCCTGGAGTGTACTAGGGACAGAGTCCTACGAGCAGTACTTC
TRBD2 . TRBJ2-7 TRBV10-2 CASGGLAGGMPEQYF TGCGCCAGCGGGGGACTAGCGGGAGGGATGCCCGAGCAGTACTTC
TRBD1 few TRBJ1-5 TRBV9 CASSGRAGTASQPQHF TGTGCCAGCAGCGGCCGAGCCGGGACAGCATCTCAGCCCCAGCATTTT
TRBD2 . TRBJ2-1 TRBV30 CAWSPPPSGFYNEQFF TGTGCCTGGAGTCCGCCCCCTAGCGGATTTTACAATGAGCAGTTCTTC
TRBD2 . TRBJ2-1 TRBV4-2 CASSAPGTSGSNEQFF TGTGCCAGCAGCGCCCCCGGTACTAGCGGGAGTAATGAGCAGTTCTTC
. . TRBJ1-1 TRBV27 CASRGGPNTEAFF TGTGCCAGCAGGGGAGGGCCTAACACTGAAGCTTTCTTT
TRBD1 . TRBJ1-4 TRBV14 CASSQGQGYEKLFF TGTGCCAGCAGCCAGGGACAGGGATATGAAAAACTGTTTTTT
. . TRBJ1-2 TRBV5-4 CASTSGGYYYGYTF TGTGCCAGCACCTCCGGGGGGTACTACTATGGCTACACCTTC
TRBD2 many TRBJ2-7 TRBV6-1 CASSEEAGGSSYEQYF TGTGCCAGCAGTGAAGAGGCGGGAGGGAGCTCCTACGAGCAGTACTTC
TRBD2 . TRBJ2-7 TRBV19 CASRAGRSYEQYF TGTGCCAGCAGAGCGGGACGCTCCTACGAGCAGTACTTC
. once TRBJ2-2 TRBV7-9 CASSLRGGELFF TGTGCCAGCAGCTTAAGAGGCGGGGAGCTGTTTTTT
. few TRBJ2-2 TRBV19 CASSAGGIANTGELFF TGTGCCAGTAGCGCCGGAGGTATAGCGAACACCGGGGAGCTGTTTTTT
. . TRBJ2-7 TRBV6-5 CASRPTGLGYEQYF TGTGCCAGCAGGCCGACAGGTCTGGGATACGAGCAGTACTTC
. . TRBJ2-3 TRBV27 CASSSSLRPDTQYF TGTGCCAGCAGTTCCTCCCTCCGTCCAGATACGCAGTATTTT
TRBD2 few TRBJ2-1 TRBV9 CASSVRLAGWGSYNEQFF TGTGCCAGCAGCGTACGGCTAGCGGGGTGGGGCTCCTACAATGAGCAGTTCTTC
TRBD1 . TRBJ2-1 TRBV6-1 CASSEKEAGGNEQFF TGTGCCAGCAGTGAAAAAGAGGCAGGGGGCAATGAGCAGTTCTTC
. . TRBJ2-3 TRBV7-2 CASSFGPIGTGTQYF TGTGCCAGCAGCTTTGGGCCGATCGGTACAGGTACGCAGTATTTT
TRBD1 . TRBJ2-6 TRBV18 CASSRGQGYSGANVLTF TGTGCCAGCTCCCGCGGACAGGGTTACTCTGGGGCCAACGTCCTGACTTTC
TRBD2 . TRBJ2-5 TRBV6-1 CASSEELAGVGQETQYF TGTGCCAGCAGTGAAGAGCTAGCGGGAGTGGGGCAAGAGACCCAGTACTTC
. once TRBJ1-2 TRBV28 CASRPGGRVFGYTF TGTGCCAGCAGGCCCGGGGGAAGGGTTTTTGGCTACACCTTC
. . TRBJ2-5 TRBV19 CASSEDRQETQYF TGTGCCAGTAGTGAGGACAGACAAGAGACCCAGTACTTC
. . TRBJ2-2 TRBV19 CASSIEGTGELFF TGTGCCAGTAGTATTGAGGGCACCGGGGAGCTGTTTTTT
. . TRBJ2-7 TRBV24-1 CATSDGVPYEQYF TGTGCCACCAGTGACGGGGTACCCTACGAGCAGTACTTC
. . TRBJ1-6 TRBV9 CASGRGEGSPLHF TGTGCCAGCGGCCGGGGAGAGGGCTCACCCCTCCACTTT
. once TRBJ2-5 TRBV28 CASSYLTKPGETQYF TGTGCCAGCAGCTACCTCACGAAACCCGGGGAGACCCAGTACTTC
TRBD2 . TRBJ2-2 TRBV11-2 CASSQQRSGANTGELFF TGTGCCAGCAGCCAGCAACGTAGCGGGGCGAACACCGGGGAGCTGTTTTTT
. . TRBJ1-5 TRBV6-1 CASSEQIRGPAAQPQHF TGTGCCAGCAGTGAACAAATACGAGGCCCCGCCGCTCAGCCCCAGCATTTT
TRBD2 . TRBJ2-1 TRBV24-1 CATAGTSGIVDEQFF TGTGCCACCGCCGGGACTAGCGGGATCGTTGATGAGCAGTTCTTC
TRBD2 . TRBJ2-1 TRBV5-1 CASRWGGESGRSYNEQFF TGCGCCAGCAGGTGGGGAGGGGAATCGGGGAGATCCTACAATGAGCAGTTCTTC
TRBD1 . TRBJ1-2 TRBV6-1 CASSESGGDNYGYTF TGTGCCAGCAGTGAGTCAGGGGGTGATAACTATGGCTACACCTTC
TRBD2 . TRBJ2-1 TRBV30 CAWSPISGRIRENEQFF TGTGCCTGGAGTCCTATTAGCGGGAGGATCCGAGAAAATGAGCAGTTCTTC
. . TRBJ2-7 TRBV11-2 CASSPISRRRGESYEQYF TGTGCCAGCAGCCCAATCAGCCGGCGGCGGGGTGAGTCCTACGAGCAGTACTTC
. . TRBJ1-1 TRBV5-4 CASSRTSNTEAFF TGTGCCAGCAGCCGAACGAGTAACACTGAAGCTTTCTTT
TRBD2 . TRBJ2-3 TRBV10-3 CAISEPLGIAGGSDTQYF TGTGCCATCAGTGAACCCCTAGGAATAGCGGGAGGATCAGATACGCAGTATTTT
. . TRBJ2-3 TRBV4-2 CASSQAMGSTDTQYF TGTGCCAGCAGCCAGGCTATGGGGAGTACAGATACGCAGTATTTT
TRBD1 . TRBJ1-4 TRBV6-6 CASNQRQGNEKLFF TGTGCCAGCAATCAGAGACAGGGGAATGAAAAACTGTTTTTT
. . TRBJ2-7 TRBV27 CASSFKTGYEQYF TGTGCCAGCAGTTTCAAGACAGGATACGAGCAGTACTTC
TRBD1 . TRBJ1-1 TRBV2 CASNPGQGVLPEAFF TGTGCCAGCAATCCTGGACAGGGGGTTTTACCTGAAGCTTTCTTT
. . TRBJ1-2 TRBV2 CASSVWQFDGYTF TGTGCCAGCAGTGTGTGGCAGTTTGATGGCTACACCTTC
. . TRBJ1-2 TRBV6-5 CASSYSFVDSYTF TGTGCCAGCAGTTATTCTTTTGTTGACAGCTACACCTTC
. . TRBJ2-7 TRBV10-1 CASSEPGSYEQYF TGCGCCAGCAGTGAACCGGGGTCATACGAGCAGTACTTC
TRBD2 . TRBJ2-1 TRBV29-1 CSVGWGGRWNEQFF TGCAGTGTGGGTTGGGGCGGGAGGTGGAATGAGCAGTTCTTC